This passage covers 31 T cell receptor beta chains from one sample sequenced in a study of shared clonotypes between healthy human individuals. The data were produced by immunoSEQ multiplex PCR, yet TCRdb's version contains in-frame clones alone and is incomplete. The table shows fewer than 650,000 clones, with less than 80% occurring only once. The source material was PBMCs. The receptors here all came from a woman aged 40 to 50 in good health. Some clones in this sample may be carry-over from other donors' samples.

The chain recombines TRBV6-1 with TRBJ1-1; D is unclear. V dropped 6 bases and J dropped 9 bases, with 20 bases sitting between them. CDR3 length: 14 residues. The germline V gene encodes CDR1 MNHNS and CDR2 SASEGT. The CDR3 reads CASRLGQNSRQAFF. The CDR3 nucleotides read TGTGCCAGCAGACTCGGGCAGAATAGTCGTCAAGCTTTCTTT.

The V gene is TRBV10-3, the J gene TRBJ2-7; tentative D call: TRBD1 (6 bases). The CDR3 is made up of 14 amino acids. Deletions cut 4 bases from V and 1 base from J, with 11 bases between. CDR1 ENHRY and CDR2 SYGVKD come from the germline V gene. The CDR3 loop is CAISGTVSSYEQYF. The CDR3 DNA is TGTGCCATCAGTGGGACAGTATCTTCCTACGAGCAGTACTTC.

This chain uses TRBV18 with TRBJ2-6; maybe TRBD1 (6 bases). Germline CDR1 KGHSH, CDR2 LQKENI. V lost 6 bases to trimming and J lost 5 bases, with 17 bases between them. The CDR3 totals 16 residues. In nucleotides, the CDR3 is TGTGCCAGCTCCCCCCGACAGGCTCAAAGGGCCAACGTCCTGACTTTC. This gives the protein CASSPRQAQRANVLTF.

This rearrangement joins TRBV7-9 to TRBJ2-7; a possible D gene is TRBD1 (5 bases). Germline lookup yields CDR1 SEHNR and CDR2 FQNEAQ (reference sequence). Trimming left V 1 base short and J 2 bases short, with 9 bases between. This CDR3 has 14 residues. This CDR3 reads CASSLDRTTYEQYF. CDR3 in DNA: TGTGCCAGCAGCTTAGACAGGACCACCTACGAGCAGTACTTC.

In DNA, the CDR3 is TGTGCCAGCACCTACCGGGGGGGCACCTATGGCTACACCTTC. Protein: CASTYRGGTYGYTF. The chain uses TRBV6-5 and TRBJ1-2, with D perhaps matching TRBD1 (6 bases). The CDR3 totals 14 residues. With 7 bases removed from V and 4 bases from J, the gap between germline ends came to 16 bases. Germline V CDR1 and CDR2: MNHEY, SVGAGI.

The V gene is TRBV10-3, the J gene TRBJ2-5; D gene uncertain. In germline, CDR1 is ENHRY, CDR2 SYGVKD. Trimming stripped 7 bases from V and 4 bases from J, with 10 bases between. The CDR3 covers 12 residues. CDR3 DNA sequence: TGTGCCATCAAGGCCGAAGGAGAGACCCAGTACTTC. Its protein is CAIKAEGETQYF.

In this sample, this clone turned up many times. This sequence joins TRBV30 and TRBJ1-2; no reliable D call. The CDR3 length is 13 residues. The ends were cut back, 4 bases at V and 8 bases at J, with 17 bases in the middle. Germline values: CDR1 GTSNPN, CDR2 SVGIG (reference sequence). The CDR3 protein is CAWTPILGRGYTF. The CDR3 region has the DNA TGTGCCTGGACCCCGATCCTTGGCCGGGGCTACACCTTC.

V usage is TRBV11-2 and J usage is TRBJ1-4; D perhaps matches TRBD1 (5 bases). Germline loops: CDR1 SGHAT, CDR2 FQNNGV. The CDR3 loop spans 14 amino acids. Deletions cut 5 bases from V and 3 bases from J, with 10 bases between. CDR3 amino acids: CASSKRGANEKLFF. The CDR3 DNA reads as TGTGCCAGCAGCAAAAGGGGTGCTAATGAAAAACTGTTTTTT.

Comments on this clone: This sequence is one base from a far larger clone and is likely a read error. The genes are TRBV5-1 and TRBJ1-2, with TRBD1 identical over 7 bases. Germline V gives CDR1 SGHRS, CDR2 YFSETQ. The CDR3 has 15 amino acids. The CDR3 DNA reads as TGCGCCAGCAGCACGACAGGGTTGAGGAGCTATGGCTGCACCTTC. As protein: CASSTTGLRSYGCTF.

The chain uses TRBV5-1 and TRBJ2-3; D could derive from TRBD1 or TRBD2 (5 bases each). V shed 4 bases and J shed 2 bases, with 11 bases lying between them. This CDR3 spans 14 amino acids. Per the germline V gene, CDR1 is SGHRS and CDR2 is YFSETQ. CDR3 in amino acids: CASSRRGDTDTQYF. CDR3 in DNA: TGCGCCAGCAGCCGCCGGGGCGACACAGATACGCAGTATTTT.

The V call is TRBV5-8, the J call TRBJ1-1; 7 bases are a match to TRBD1. V lost 4 bases to trimming and J lost 1 base; unmatched junction nucleotides: 7. CDR3 length: 15 residues. CDR1 is SGHTS, CDR2 YDEGEE, per germline. The CDR3 spells CASSTARGANTEAFF. The DNA for the CDR3 is TGTGCCAGCAGCACGGCCAGGGGGGCGAACACTGAAGCTTTCTTT. The variable domain in full, completed from reference TRBV5-8 and TRBJ1-1, reads EAGVTQSPTHLIKTRGQQATLRCSPISGHTSVYWYQQALGLGLQFLLWYDEGEERNRGNFPPRFSGRQFPNYSSELNVNALELEDSALYLCASSTARGANTEAFFGQGTRLTVV.

The chain employs TRBV5-4 and TRBJ2-5, with TRBD2 matching 7 bases. The V gene end was trimmed by 1 base and the J gene end by 2 bases; junction bases not matched to a gene: 11. Germline loops: CDR1 SGHNT, CDR2 YYREEE (reference sequence). The CDR3 extends over 17 amino acids. The CDR3 sequence: CASSLLMGGPGQETQYF. Written as DNA, the CDR3 is TGTGCCAGCAGCTTGTTGATGGGAGGGCCGGGGCAAGAGACCCAGTACTTC.

As for this clone: A clone one base away is much larger, so this may be a read error. The rearrangement uses TRBV5-1 and TRBJ2-7; 8 positions match TRBD1. The ends lost 3 bases at V and 5 bases at J; junction bases unmatched: 13. This CDR3 is built from 16 residues. In germline, CDR1 is SGHRS, CDR2 YFSETQ. CDR3 sequence reads: CASSYNPETGEDEQYF. CDR3 in DNA: TGCGCCAGCAGCTATAACCCCGAGACAGGGGAAGACGAGCAGTACTTC.

About this clone itself: A far larger clone is one nucleotide away, so this likely arose from a read error. This sample also contains other DNA sequences that code for the same CDR3. The rearrangement joins TRBV10-3 to TRBJ1-5; the D is unclear. Per the germline V gene, CDR1 is ENHRY and CDR2 is SYGVKD. The CDR3 sequence is 13 residues long. The ends were cut back, 6 bases at V and 3 bases at J, with 9 bases in the middle. Here the CDR3 DNA reads TGTGCCATCAGCCGGGATAACAATCAGCCCCAGCATTTT. Amino acid sequence: CAISRDNNQPQHF.

The CDR3 sequence is CASSLAGGGEQYF. DNA of the CDR3: TGTGCCAGCAGCTTAGCAGGTGGTGGCGAGCAGTACTTC. The chain employs TRBV7-9 and TRBJ2-5, with D unclear. The J call is in doubt because the DNA end fits TRBJ2-7 better. Germline assignment: CDR1 SEHNR and CDR2 FQNEAQ (reference sequence). The CDR3 length is 13 residues.

This chain connects TRBV30 to TRBJ1-5; 8 nucleotides match TRBD1. J was trimmed by 0 bases and V by 1 base; bases with no gene match: 11. The CDR3 spans 18 residues. Germline CDR1 and CDR2: GTSNPN and SVGIG (reference sequence). The CDR3, as DNA: TGTGCCTGGAGTGGGATGAGTGCAGGACAGGGTAGCAATCAGCCCCAGCATTTT. The encoded protein is CAWSGMSAGQGSNQPQHF.

The V gene is TRBV10-1, the J gene TRBJ2-3; 8 bases map to TRBD2. The CDR3 has 15 amino acids. V shed 3 bases and J 4 bases; nucleotides not matched to a gene: 6. The germline V gene has CDR1 WNHNN and CDR2 SYGVQD (reference sequence). The CDR3 region has the DNA TGCGCCAGCAGTGAAAGTAGCGGGAACGCAGATACGCAGTATTTT. Its protein product is CASSESSGNADTQYF.

The CDR3 here is CASSELAGGLGEQYF. CDR3 sequence (DNA): TGTGCCAGCAGTGAGTTAGCGGGAGGGTTGGGTGAGCAGTACTTC. This sequence joins TRBV2 and TRBJ2-7; 11 bases match TRBD2. The V and J ends lost 3 bases and 7 bases, in that order; junction bases with no gene match: 8. This CDR3 has 15 amino acids. Germline V lookup: CDR1 SNHLY, CDR2 FYNNEI.

This clone was seen once. The chain links TRBV11-3 to TRBJ2-2; D is perhaps TRBD2 (6 bases). V dropped 1 base and J dropped 4 bases, with 13 bases sitting between them. Germline V CDR1 and CDR2: SGHNT, YENEEA. CDR3 size: 16 residues. The CDR3 here is CASSLGAGMVTGELFF. In nucleotides, the CDR3 is TGTGCCAGCAGCTTAGGGGCGGGAATGGTCACCGGGGAGCTGTTTTTT.

Concerning this clone: This likely stems from a read error, as it lies one base from a far larger clone. The CDR3 spells CASSSTTTLSSGANVLTF. CDR3 in DNA: TGTGCCAGTAGTAGTACGACAACGCTGAGCTCTGGGGCCAACGTCCTGACTTTC. V is TRBV19 and J is TRBJ2-6; D not resolved. Per germline, CDR1 LNHDA and CDR2 SQIVND (reference sequence). The CDR3 is made up of 18 amino acids. V shed 4 bases and J shed 0 bases, with 16 bases lying between them.

The chain combines TRBV6-6 with TRBJ1-2; 7 nucleotides line up with TRBD1. The CDR3 runs 16 residues. Trimming removed 2 bases from V and 10 bases from J; junction bases left unmatched: 16. The germline CDR1 and CDR2 sequences are MNHNY and SVGAGI (reference sequence). For the CDR3, the DNA is TGTGCCAGCAGTTACGCCACGAGGGGGCGCGGGGGGAACTACACCTTC. Its translation is CASSYATRGRGGNYTF.

Regarding this clone: This sample also contains other DNA sequences that code for the same CDR3. The chain is built from TRBV30 and TRBJ1-5; weak D call: TRBD1 (5 bases). This CDR3 is 13 amino acids long. Germline V gene data show CDR1 as GTSNPN and CDR2 as SVGIG (reference sequence). Trimming took 3 bases from V and 3 from J, leaving 9 bases between them. CDR3 sequence: CAWSGGNNQPQHF. The CDR3, as DNA: TGTGCCTGGAGCGGGGGTAACAATCAGCCCCAGCATTTT.

V usage is TRBV14 and J usage is TRBJ2-1, with 10 bases matching TRBD2. The CDR3 spans 15 residues. Germline V lookup: CDR1 SGHDN, CDR2 FVKESK. V lost 7 bases to trimming and J lost 7 bases; unmatched junction nucleotides: 10. This CDR3 is CASTIAGGLRNEQFF. The CDR3 coding sequence is TGTGCCAGCACCATAGCGGGGGGCTTGAGGAATGAGCAGTTCTTC.

This clone was counted between two and nine times. The genes are TRBV10-2 and TRBJ2-2, with a tentative D call TRBD1 (5 bases). This CDR3 contains 14 residues. Germline V gives CDR1 WSHSY, CDR2 SAAADI. Trimming pared 7 bases from V and 2 bases from J, leaving 11 bases between. This chain's CDR3 is CASKGAGNTGELFF. CDR3 nucleotide sequence: TGCGCCAGCAAAGGGGCAGGAAACACCGGGGAGCTGTTTTTT.

This clone has a single count. The chain employs TRBV7-3 and TRBJ1-4, with D possibly TRBD1 on 6 matching bases. CDR1 is SGHTA and CDR2 is FQGTGA in the germline V gene. This CDR3 contains 15 residues. With 5 bases removed from V and 8 bases from J, the gap between germline ends came to 18 bases. In nucleotides, the CDR3 is TGTGCCAGCAGCCCCCTCAGGGGAGTGAGAGAAAAACTGTTTTTT. Its protein is CASSPLRGVREKLFF.

This clone was recorded once. The rearrangement uses TRBV25-1 and TRBJ2-7; TRBD1 agrees at 9 bases. Germline CDR1 and CDR2: MGHDK and SYGVNS. The CDR3 is 16 amino acids. The V and J ends lost 3 bases and 4 bases, in that order; junction bases with no gene match: 10. The CDR3 reads CASSDARTGVSYEQYF. The CDR3 nucleotides are TGTGCCAGCAGTGACGCTAGGACAGGGGTATCGTACGAGCAGTACTTC.

The gene calls are TRBV7-9 and TRBJ2-7; TRBD1 matches 9 bases. CDR1 is SEHNR and CDR2 is FQNEAQ in the germline V gene (reference sequence). CDR3 length: 14 residues. V lost 5 bases, J lost 4 bases, and 6 bases stayed unmatched. CDR3 amino acids: CASSIGTGPYEQYF. For the CDR3, the DNA is TGTGCCAGCAGCATCGGGACAGGGCCTTACGAGCAGTACTTC. The full variable domain, rest sourced from reference TRBV7-9 and TRBJ2-7, is DTGVSQNPRHKITKRGQNVTFRCDPISEHNRLYWYRQTLGQGPEFLTYFQNEAQLEKSRLLSDRFSAERPKGSFSTLEIQRTEQGDSAMYLCASSIGTGPYEQYFGPGTRLTVT.

This clone came up a few times. The chain is built from TRBV7-2 and TRBJ1-5, with D hard to call. V was trimmed by 2 bases and J by 6 bases, leaving 14 bases between them. The CDR3 runs 15 residues. Germline V gene lookup returns CDR1 SGHTA and CDR2 FQGNSA. The CDR3 DNA follows: TGTGCCAGCAGCTTATCGTGGGTGTTGGGTCAGCCCCAGCATTTT. Protein: CASSLSWVLGQPQHF.

The chain couples TRBV7-2 to TRBJ1-5; TRBD1 is a possible D gene (6 bases). Germline values: CDR1 SGHTA, CDR2 FQGNSA. The CDR3 has 14 amino acids. The V and J ends lost 5 bases and 2 bases respectively, with 10 bases between them. The CDR3 DNA is TGTGCCAGCAGCAATCGACAGGGCAATCAGCCCCAGCATTTT. Translating gives CASSNRQGNQPQHF.

The gene calls are TRBV6-6 and TRBJ1-5, with 8 bases lining up with TRBD1. V trimming: 11 bases; J trimming: 3 bases; junction bases outside the gene matches: 6. The CDR3 has 13 residues. Germline CDR1 reads MNHNY; CDR2 reads SVGAGI (reference sequence). The CDR3 reads CASTGDFNQPQHF. CDR3 in DNA: TGTGCCTCGACAGGGGACTTCAATCAGCCCCAGCATTTT.

This chain joins TRBV7-2 and TRBJ2-1, with a weak D call TRBD2 (6 bases). This CDR3 comprises 13 residues. The germline CDR1 and CDR2 sequences are SGHTA and FQGNSA. Trimming took off 3 bases at V and 3 bases at J, with 6 bases between the two ends. As DNA, the CDR3 is TGTGCCAGCAGCTTGACTAGCTACAATGAGCAGTTCTTC. Amino acid sequence: CASSLTSYNEQFF.